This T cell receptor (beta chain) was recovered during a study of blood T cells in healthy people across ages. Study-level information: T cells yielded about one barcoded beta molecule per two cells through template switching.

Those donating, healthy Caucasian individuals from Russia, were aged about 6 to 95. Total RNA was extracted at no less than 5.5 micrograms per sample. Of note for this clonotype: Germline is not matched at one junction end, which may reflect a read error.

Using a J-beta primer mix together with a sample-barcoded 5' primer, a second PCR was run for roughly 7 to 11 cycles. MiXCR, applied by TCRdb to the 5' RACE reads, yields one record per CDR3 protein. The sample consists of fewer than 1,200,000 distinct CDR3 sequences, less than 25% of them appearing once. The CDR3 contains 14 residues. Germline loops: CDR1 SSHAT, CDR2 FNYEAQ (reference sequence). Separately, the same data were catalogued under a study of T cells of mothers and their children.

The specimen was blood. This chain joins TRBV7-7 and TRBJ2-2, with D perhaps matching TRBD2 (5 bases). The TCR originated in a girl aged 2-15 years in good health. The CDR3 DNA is TGTGCTACCCGATCCGCGTTCGACACCGGGGAGATGTTTTTT. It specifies CATRSAFDTGEMFF.